This T cell receptor (beta chain) was sequenced during a study of technical replicates of blood from a handful of donors. Trimming left V 2 bases short and J 0 bases short, with 13 bases between. The CDR3 is 16 residues long. Germline CDR1 reads MDHEN; CDR2 reads SYDVKM. Libraries were prepared by immunoSEQ multiplex PCR; TCRdb keeps only in-frame clonotypes and omits some of them. Of around 90,000 clones in the sample, roughly 94% are singletons; the top ten hold about 0.23%. This chain links TRBV28 with TRBJ1-1; D uncertain. The material sequenced was T cells isolated from PBMCs. The origin of this receptor is a human donor in good health. CDR3 region: CASSLPEARMNTEAFF. The CDR3, as DNA: TGTGCCAGCAGTTTACCCGAGGCGCGTATGAACACTGAAGCTTTCTTT.